Below, 10 T cell receptor beta chains from the same sample are listed, as sequenced in a study of somatic mutations in cytotoxic T cells in rheumatoid arthritis. Profiled with immunoSEQ multiplex PCR; TCRdb holds only in-frame clones, not every one. Among about 20,000 clones, less than 80% were seen once, and the ten largest hold about 5.2%. The sequencing sample was made of CD8+ T cells sorted from blood. These receptors were obtained from a man between 60 and 75 years old in good health.

The rearrangement joins TRBV2 to TRBJ2-1; 11 bases are shared with TRBD2. Germline-derived CDR1 and CDR2 are SNHLY and FYNNEI. CDR3 length: 14 amino acids. After removal of 8 bases from V and 7 bases from J, the junction contained 7 bases not matched to a gene. The CDR3 region has the DNA TGTGCCAGCTTCCAGGCTAGCGGGAGGAATGAGCAGTTCTTC. Its translation: CASFQASGRNEQFF.

The rearrangement uses TRBV4-1 and TRBJ1-5; D uncertain. In germline, CDR1 is MGHRA, CDR2 YSYEKL. With 1 base removed from V and 1 base from J, the gap between germline ends came to 8 bases. The CDR3 loop spans 15 amino acids. CDR3: CASSQGEESNQPQHF. The CDR3 DNA reads as TGCGCCAGCAGCCAAGGTGAGGAGAGCAATCAGCCCCAGCATTTT.

This clone has only one observation. V is TRBV5-6 and J is TRBJ1-5; D gene uncertain. The CDR3 has 15 residues. Germline loops: CDR1 SGHDT, CDR2 YYEEEE. Trimming stripped 0 bases from V and 0 bases from J, with 7 bases between. The CDR3 protein is CASSLGGFSNQPQHF. CDR3 bases: TGTGCCAGCAGCTTGGGCGGGTTTAGCAATCAGCCCCAGCATTTT. The entire variable domain, with the rest obtained from reference TRBV5-6 and TRBJ1-5, is as follows: DAGVTQSPTHLIKTRGQQVTLRCSPKSGHDTVSWYQQALGQGPQFIFQYYEEEERQRGNFPDRFSGHQFPNYSSELNVNALLLGDSALYLCASSLGGFSNQPQHFGDGTRLSIL.

V gene TRBV6-1 combines with J gene TRBJ2-2, with TRBD1 matching 7 bases. The CDR3 spans 14 residues. Germline CDR1 MNHNS, CDR2 SASEGT. Unmatched junction bases numbered 6, after V lost 8 bases and J lost 3 bases. This CDR3 is CASQLGQYTGELFF. In DNA, the CDR3 is TGTGCCAGCCAGTTGGGACAGTACACCGGGGAGCTGTTTTTT.

The J gene is TRBJ2-1, the V gene TRBV4-1, with 12 bases identical to TRBD2. With 1 base clipped from V and 9 bases from J, the junction kept 7 bases outside the gene matches. This CDR3 comprises 16 residues. Germline lookup yields CDR1 MGHRA and CDR2 YSYEKL. The chain's CDR3 is CASSQGTGTSGLEQFF. The CDR3 nucleotides are TGCGCCAGCAGCCAAGGGACCGGGACTAGCGGGCTTGAGCAGTTCTTC.

The CDR3 here is CASSQVSSLDRDGANVLTF. The CDR3 nucleotides read TGCGCCAGCAGCCAAGTATCTTCCCTAGACAGGGATGGGGCCAACGTCCTGACTTTC. The chain carries TRBV4-1 and TRBJ2-6; 7 positions agree with TRBD1. The ends lost 1 base at V and 3 bases at J; junction bases unmatched: 12. The CDR3 is made up of 19 amino acids. Germline values: CDR1 MGHRA, CDR2 YSYEKL.

The genes are TRBV28 and TRBJ2-1; 9 nucleotides agree with TRBD2. Germline CDR1 reads MDHEN; CDR2 reads SYDVKM. V shed 6 bases, J shed 1 base, and the junction held 1 base outside the gene matches. The CDR3 is 14 residues long. CDR3 coding DNA: TGTGCCAGCAGCGGACTAGCGTCCTACAATGAGCAGTTCTTC. Amino acid sequence: CASSGLASYNEQFF.

CDR3 loop: CASSLPEGQGAYEQYF. CDR3 DNA sequence: TGTGCCAGCAGCCTCCCGGAAGGACAGGGGGCGTACGAGCAGTACTTC. The gene calls are TRBV5-4 and TRBJ2-7; 11 nucleotides align to TRBD1. J lost 4 bases, V lost 4 bases, and 10 bases had no gene match. There are 16 residues in the CDR3. The germline V gene has CDR1 SGHNT and CDR2 YYREEE (reference sequence).

This chain connects TRBV2 to TRBJ1-6; 8 nucleotides match TRBD1. V trimming: 6 bases; J trimming: 5 bases; junction bases outside the gene matches: 9. The CDR3 sequence is 16 residues long. Germline CDR1 is SNHLY and CDR2 is FYNNEI. The CDR3 protein is CASSLIETGDNSPLHF. The DNA for the CDR3 is TGTGCCAGCAGCTTGATCGAGACAGGGGATAATTCACCCCTCCACTTT. The variable domain in full, completed from reference TRBV2 and TRBJ1-6, reads EPEVTQTPSHQVTQMGQEVILRCVPISNHLYFYWYRQILGQKVEFLVSFYNNEISEKSEIFDDQFSVERPDGSNFTLKIRSTKLEDSAMYFCASSLIETGDNSPLHFGNGTRLTVT.

The V and J genes are TRBV6-5 and TRBJ2-7; no definite D call. Trimming removed 6 bases at V and 6 bases at J, with 21 bases between. The CDR3 is 15 amino acids. Germline V CDR1 and CDR2: MNHEY, SVGAGI. CDR3 loop: CASSLVPIVLLEQYF. In DNA, the CDR3 is TGTGCCAGCAGCCTCGTTCCCATCGTCCTACTCGAGCAGTACTTC.